These 10 T cell receptor beta chains originate from one sample sequenced in a study of human T cells and chemical hapten exposure. Noted time point: pre-sensitization, week 0. As for treatment: therapeutic diphenylcyclopropenone sensitization with weekly scalp DPC. TCRdb re-derived calls from the RACE reads in MiXCR, one entry per CDR3 protein. Of 300,000 to 450,000 distinct CDR3 sequences listed, around 5% are singletons. Sequencing used whole blood, obtained in connection with sensitization to the hapten diphenylcyclopropenone (DPC). These receptor sequences come from a woman aged 18-30 years with alopecia areata. Some clones in this sample may be carry-over from other donors' samples.

The chain combines TRBV3-1 with TRBJ2-4; a possible D gene is TRBD1 (6 bases). With 3 bases removed from V and 6 bases from J, the gap between germline ends came to 9 bases. Per germline, CDR1 LGHDT and CDR2 YNNKEL (reference sequence). This CDR3 spans 13 amino acids. Here the CDR3 DNA reads TGTGCCAGCAGCCAGCTACAGGGAAACATTCAGTACTTC. Its protein product is CASSQLQGNIQYF.

The chain employs TRBV6-6 and TRBJ2-1, with TRBD1 matching 7 bases. CDR3 length: 14 amino acids. CDR1 is MNHNY, CDR2 SVGAGI, per germline (reference sequence). V lost 1 base to trimming and J lost 6 bases; unmatched junction nucleotides: 3. CDR3: CASSYWTGPNEQFF. In nucleotides, the CDR3 is TGTGCCAGCAGTTACTGGACAGGTCCCAATGAGCAGTTCTTC.

The CDR3 DNA is TGTGCCAGCAGCCCAGAACAGGCGAACACTGAAGCTTTCTTT. Its protein product is CASSPEQANTEAFF. The chain couples TRBV9 to TRBJ1-1, with D possibly matching TRBD1 (5 bases). CDR3 length equals 14 residues. The V end was cut by 4 bases, the J end by 1 base, with 11 bases between. In germline, CDR1 is SGDLS, CDR2 YYNGEE.

This chain uses TRBV7-2 with TRBJ2-1; 10 bases fit TRBD1. The ends lost 5 bases at V and 3 bases at J; junction bases unmatched: 7. Germline CDR1 and CDR2: SGHTA and FQGNSA. The CDR3 contains 16 residues. The CDR3 nucleotides read TGTGCCAGCAGCCTTGGACAGGGGGGGTACTACAATGAGCAGTTCTTC. Translation: CASSLGQGGYYNEQFF.

The V gene is TRBV25-1, the J gene TRBJ1-1; no clear D gene. CDR1 is MGHDK and CDR2 is SYGVNS in the germline V gene. Trimming cost V 8 bases and J 2 bases, with 9 bases left between them. The length of the CDR3 is 12 residues. The CDR3 is CASLGINTEAFF. CDR3 bases: TGTGCCAGCTTGGGCATAAACACTGAAGCTTTCTTT. Filled out from reference TRBV25-1 and TRBJ1-1, the complete variable domain reads EADIYQTPRYLVIGTGKKITLECSQTMGHDKMYWYQQDPGMELHLIHYSYGVNSTEKGDLSSESTVSRIRTEHFPLTLESARPSHTSQYLCASLGINTEAFFGQGTRLTVV.

The V call is TRBV4-3, the J call TRBJ2-7; 8 nucleotides match TRBD1. The CDR3 is 16 residues long. The germline V gene has CDR1 LGHNA and CDR2 YSLEER. The V segment lost 0 bases and the J segment 3 bases; nucleotides outside the gene matches: 7. The CDR3 loop is CASSQEGTGQVYEQYF. The DNA of the CDR3 is TGCGCCAGCAGCCAAGAGGGGACAGGACAGGTCTACGAGCAGTACTTC.

Regarding this clonotype: This sequence may be a read error, since a much larger clone differs from it by one base. CDR3 protein: CASSSSGQSFSNQSQHF. The CDR3 region has the DNA TGTGCCAGCAGCTCCTCCGGACAGAGCTTTAGCAATCAGTCCCAGCATTTT. The V gene is TRBV12-3 or TRBV12-4, the J gene TRBJ1-5; D perhaps matches TRBD1 (6 bases). CDR3 length equals 17 residues.

In its sample, this clonotype was seen a few times. The chain is built from TRBV6-1 and TRBJ2-5; 13 bases agree with TRBD2. Germline V CDR1 and CDR2: MNHNS, SASEGT. V was clipped by 4 bases and J by 1 base; unmatched bases: 3. This CDR3 comprises 16 residues. The CDR3 DNA reads TGTGCCAGCAGTGGAACTAGCGGGGGGGCCCAAGAGACCCAGTACTTC. Its protein product is CASSGTSGGAQETQYF.

This clonotype was seen repeatedly, ten times or more. The chain uses TRBV12-3 or TRBV12-4 and TRBJ1-3, with D possibly matching TRBD1 (5 bases). V was trimmed by 5 bases and J by 8 bases, leaving 19 bases between them. The CDR3 spans 15 residues. CDR3 DNA sequence: TGTGCCAGCAGTCGTAGACAGTCCTTAAGAGACACCATATATTTT. Translation gives CASSRRQSLRDTIYF.

Turning to this clonotype: A much larger clone differs by one base, so this may be a read error. V usage is TRBV28 and J usage is TRBJ1-5; the match to TRBD1 covers 9 bases. Germline CDR1 MDHEN, CDR2 SYDVKM. The CDR3 runs 17 residues. In nucleotides, the CDR3 is TGTGCCAGCAGCTCCCCTTACCCCGGGACAGGGAATTGGCCCCACCATTTT. Its translation is CASSSPYPGTGNWPHHF.